This is a list of T cell receptor beta chains from one sample in a study of blood T cell repertoires in COVID-19. Here immunoSEQ multiplex PCR was the method, and the copy in TCRdb shows in-frame clones only, minus some. The table includes roughly 250,000 clones, about 87% detected once. The sample taken for sequencing was PBMCs or T cells enriched from blood (not recorded which). The receptor source for this set is a woman in her thirties or forties with acute COVID-19. Each CDR3 is given with its conserved first and last residue. The D gene is left open where the match is weak. Clone size is not always given. Where it is, it says once, few, many or a class for expanded clones.

clone_size j_call v_call d_call cdr3_aa cdr3_nt
NA TRBJ2-3 TRBV28 NA CASSLPRDTQYF TGTGCCAGCAGTTTGCCTAGAGATACGCAGTATTTT
NA TRBJ1-4 TRBV28 NA CASSTTGLVNEKLFF TGTGCCAGCAGTACCACAGGGTTGGTTAATGAAAAACTGTTTTTT
NA TRBJ1-4 TRBV19 NA CASRENPSSTNEKLFF TGTGCCAGCCGGGAGAACCCCTCTTCAACTAATGAAAAACTGTTTTTT
NA TRBJ1-1 TRBV11-2 NA CASSYPEGLGTEAFF TGTGCCAGCAGCTACCCGGAGGGGCTGGGCACTGAAGCTTTCTTT
NA TRBJ1-1 TRBV7-2 NA CASSLGGPRGAFF TGTGCCAGCAGCTTAGGAGGGCCCAGGGGAGCTTTCTTT
NA TRBJ1-1 TRBV28 NA CASSFSGNTEAFF TGTGCCAGCAGTTTTTCAGGGAACACTGAAGCTTTCTTT
NA TRBJ2-1 TRBV28 NA CASRRGSGTYNEQFF TGTGCCAGCAGGAGGGGTAGCGGTACCTACAATGAGCAGTTCTTC
NA TRBJ2-2 TRBV6-5 NA CASARGPDTGELFF TGTGCCAGCGCCCGAGGCCCGGACACCGGGGAGCTGTTTTTT
NA TRBJ1-1 TRBV6-5 NA CASSYEGSLASTEAFF TGTGCCAGCAGTTACGAAGGGAGCCTAGCCAGCACTGAAGCTTTCTTT
NA TRBJ2-3 TRBV12-3/TRBV12-4 NA CASALVGNTQYF TGTGCCAGCGCCCTCGTGGGCAATACGCAGTATTTT
NA TRBJ1-2 TRBV4-3 NA CASSQDQGNYGYTF TGCGCCAGCAGCCAAGATCAGGGGAACTATGGCTACACCTTC
NA TRBJ2-3 TRBV7-2 TRBD2 CASSLTRTSGVTSTDTQYF TGTGCCAGCAGCTTAACCCGGACTAGCGGGGTTACTAGCACAGATACGCAGTATTTT
NA TRBJ1-3 TRBV5-4 NA CASSYDSLGNTIYF TGTGCCAGCAGCTACGACAGTCTTGGAAACACCATATATTTT
NA TRBJ2-7 TRBV5-6 NA CASSLASGSEQYF TGTGCCAGCAGCTTGGCTTCGGGGAGCGAGCAGTACTTC
few TRBJ2-3 TRBV6-1 NA CASSEVAGGKADTQYF TGTGCCAGCAGTGAGGTGGCCGGCGGGAAAGCAGATACGCAGTATTTT
NA TRBJ1-2 TRBV7-9 TRBD1 CASSLQGEGYTF TGTGCCAGCAGCTTGCAGGGGGAAGGCTACACCTTC
NA TRBJ1-6 TRBV7-7 TRBD1 CASSPGGDSPLHF TGTGCTAGCAGCCCAGGGGGAGATTCACCCCTCCACTTT
NA TRBJ1-1 TRBV11-3 NA CASSLDQGNTEAFF TGTGCCAGCAGCTTAGATCAGGGGAACACTGAAGCTTTCTTT
NA TRBJ1-2 TRBV11-2 NA CASSSPEQGNYGYTF TGTGCCAGCAGCTCTCCGGAACAGGGCAACTATGGCTACACCTTC
few TRBJ2-7 TRBV3-1/TRBV3-2 NA CASSFSSQGFYEQYF TGTGCCAGCAGTTTCTCCTCCCAGGGGTTCTACGAGCAGTACTTC
once TRBJ2-3 TRBV3-1/TRBV3-2 TRBD2 CASSQASGGFTDTQYF TGTGCCAGCAGCCAGGCTAGCGGGGGATTCACAGATACGCAGTATTTT
NA TRBJ1-2 TRBV11-2 NA CASSLDRVDGYTF TGTGCCAGCAGCTTAGACAGGGTAGATGGCTACACCTTC
NA TRBJ2-7 TRBV28 TRBD2 CASSFESSGRLRDF TGTGCCAGCAGTTTTGAGAGTAGCGGGAGGTTGAGGGACTTC
NA TRBJ2-5 TRBV27 TRBD2 CASSFSGRAGETQYF TGTGCCAGCAGTTTCAGCGGGAGGGCCGGAGAGACCCAGTACTTC
once TRBJ1-5 TRBV28 NA CASSTLGGPNQPQHF TGTGCCAGCAGTACTCTAGGGGGACCCAATCAGCCCCAGCATTTT
NA TRBJ1-2 TRBV29-1 TRBD1 CSVEEMGQGYGYTF TGCAGCGTTGAAGAGATGGGACAGGGTTATGGCTACACCTTC
NA TRBJ1-1 TRBV7-9 TRBD1 CASSLGGVNTEAFF TGTGCCAGCAGCCTAGGGGGCGTGAACACTGAAGCTTTCTTT
NA TRBJ2-6 TRBV15 NA CATSRAGFGANVLTF TGTGCCACCAGCAGAGCAGGGTTTGGGGCCAACGTCCTGACTTTC
NA TRBJ2-5 TRBV7-3 TRBD2 CASSLRPIPSGTSGSRRETQYF TGTGCCAGCAGCTTAAGGCCAATTCCTTCTGGGACTAGCGGGAGTCGGAGAGAGACCCAGTACTTC
NA TRBJ1-5 TRBV6-5 NA CASSYHKGGGQPQHF TGTGCCAGCAGTTATCATAAAGGGGGAGGGCAGCCCCAGCATTTT
NA TRBJ1-1 TRBV30 NA CAWGTWLSTEAFF TGTGCCTGGGGGACATGGTTGAGCACTGAAGCTTTCTTT
NA TRBJ1-2 TRBV11-2 TRBD1 CASGGTGFYGYTF TGTGCCAGCGGTGGGACAGGATTTTATGGCTACACCTTC
NA TRBJ1-1 TRBV7-2 NA CASSLDFRGTEAFF TGTGCCAGCAGCTTAGACTTTAGGGGCACTGAAGCTTTCTTT
NA TRBJ2-7 TRBV7-8 NA CASSPPGYEQYF TGTGCCAGCAGCCCCCCCGGTTACGAGCAGTACTTC
once TRBJ1-2 TRBV7-2 NA CASSLDSGSYTF TGTGCCAGCAGCTTAGATTCCGGGTCCTACACCTTC
NA TRBJ2-1 TRBV5-4 TRBD2 CASSARLAGAGDEQFF TGTGCCAGCAGCGCTAGACTAGCGGGAGCCGGCGATGAGCAGTTCTTC
once TRBJ2-3 TRBV29-1 NA CSVVDSGSDTQYF TGCAGCGTTGTCGATTCAGGTTCAGATACGCAGTATTTT
NA TRBJ1-1 TRBV18 NA CASSPTVGTEAFF TGTGCCAGCTCACCTACAGTGGGCACTGAAGCTTTCTTT
NA TRBJ2-1 TRBV11-3 TRBD1 CASSHGTGDNEQFF TGTGCCAGCAGCCACGGGACAGGGGACAATGAGCAGTTCTTC
NA TRBJ1-3 TRBV27 TRBD1 CASSPRQGSKRNTIYF TGTGCCAGCAGCCCCCGACAGGGGAGTAAGAGGAACACCATATATTTT
NA TRBJ2-1 TRBV24-1 TRBD2 CATSDASGRSYNEQFF TGTGCCACCAGTGACGCTAGCGGACGGTCCTACAATGAGCAGTTCTTC
NA TRBJ1-6 TRBV11-3 TRBD1 CASSQRQGTDGSPLHF TGTGCCAGCAGCCAAAGACAGGGGACCGATGGATCACCCCTCCACTTT
NA TRBJ2-1 TRBV18 NA CASSPLQVPKQFF TGTGCCAGCTCACCTTTACAGGTACCAAAGCAGTTCTTC
NA TRBJ2-3 TRBV27 NA CASSFQRLYTDTQYF TGTGCCAGCAGTTTCCAGCGGTTGTACACAGATACGCAGTATTTT
NA TRBJ1-1 TRBV7-9 TRBD1 CASSSKGADTEAFF TGTGCCAGCAGTTCCAAGGGGGCGGACACTGAAGCTTTCTTT
NA TRBJ2-3 TRBV18 TRBD2 CASSPGTSGIWDTQYF TGTGCCAGCTCACCCGGGACTAGCGGGATTTGGGATACGCAGTATTTT
NA TRBJ2-7 TRBV28 TRBD2 CASSPSGALYEQYF TGTGCCAGCAGCCCTAGCGGGGCCCTCTACGAGCAGTACTTC
NA TRBJ1-4 TRBV18 TRBD1 CASSPSRDRPSKLFF TGTGCCAGCTCACCGTCCCGGGACAGGCCTTCCAAACTGTTTTTT
NA TRBJ2-1 TRBV28 NA CASSLQYNEQFF TGTGCCAGCAGTTTACAGTACAATGAGCAGTTCTTC
few TRBJ2-7 TRBV5-4 NA CASSLDRLSSYEQYF TGTGCCAGCAGCTTGGACAGGTTGAGCTCCTACGAGCAGTACTTC
NA TRBJ1-3 TRBV5-6 TRBD1 CASSFDGQGPGNTIYF TGTGCCAGCAGCTTCGACGGACAGGGCCCAGGAAACACCATATATTTT
NA TRBJ2-1 TRBV7-9 TRBD2 CASSLAAGGPDEQFF TGTGCCAGCAGCTTAGCTGCGGGAGGGCCCGATGAGCAGTTCTTC
NA TRBJ2-7 TRBV5-1 TRBD1 CASSSRTGFSYEQYF TGCGCCAGCAGCTCCAGGACAGGCTTCTCCTACGAGCAGTACTTC
NA TRBJ1-2 TRBV5-4 TRBD1 CASTPTGEGYGYTF TGTGCCAGCACCCCGACAGGGGAGGGCTATGGCTACACCTTC
NA TRBJ2-3 TRBV7-3 TRBD2 CASSELAGSYSTDTQYF TGTGCCAGCAGCGAATTAGCGGGGAGCTACAGCACAGATACGCAGTATTTT
NA TRBJ2-3 TRBV7-2 NA CASSLEGASAYGYTQYF TGTGCCAGCAGCTTAGAGGGGGCTAGCGCCTATGGGTACACGCAGTATTTT
NA TRBJ1-2 TRBV5-1 NA CASSLFSQGRGYTF TGCGCCAGCAGCTTGTTCTCACAGGGACGTGGCTACACCTTC